One sample yielded the 22 T cell receptor beta chains listed below, sequenced in a study of cytomegalovirus exposure and HLA in healthy donors. Primers for the PCR totalled 60 Vbeta and 13 Jbeta. Generated by immunoSEQ multiplex PCR, the TCRdb table keeps only in-frame clones and is missing some. The sample shows about 150,000 clones, less than 10% of them seen only once. The specimen was PBMCs. Source of these receptors: a man in his forties or fifties in good health and CMV-seronegative.

This clone has more than one count but fewer than ten. The CDR3 spells CAWTEIAGGHGANVLTF. The DNA of the CDR3 is TGTGCCTGGACGGAGATCGCAGGGGGCCATGGGGCCAACGTCCTGACTTTC. V is TRBV30 and J is TRBJ2-6; 8 bases are shared with TRBD1. The junction had 11 bases not matched to a gene; V was cut back by 4 bases and J by 3 bases. Germline CDR1 GTSNPN, CDR2 SVGIG (reference sequence). This CDR3 spans 17 amino acids.

This clone was seen more than once but under ten times. The CDR3 region has the DNA TGTGCCAGCACCATCGACAGGTCTAACGCTGAAGCTTTCTTT. It codes for CASTIDRSNAEAFF. The chain uses TRBV11-1 and TRBJ1-1; a possible D gene is TRBD1 (6 bases). CDR3 length equals 14 residues. V was shortened by 7 bases and J by 6 bases, with 18 bases between the two germline ends. CDR1 and CDR2 from the germline V gene are SGHAT and FQDESV (reference sequence).

The chain combines TRBV5-4 with TRBJ1-2; D might be TRBD1 (5 bases). From germline, CDR1 is SGHNT and CDR2 YYREEE (reference sequence). V was cut by 0 bases and J by 2 bases, with 14 bases left in between. The CDR3 is 16 amino acids. CDR3 bases: TGTGCCAGCAGCTTGGGACGCGGGGCATCCAACTATGGCTACACCTTC. Encoded protein: CASSLGRGASNYGYTF.

This clone was counted a few times. A read error may account for a junction end that differs from germline. This chain uses TRBV29-1 with TRBJ2-7; the match to TRBD1 covers 8 bases. The CDR3 runs 12 residues. Germline loops: CDR1 SQVTM, CDR2 ANQGSEA. CDR3 amino acids: CSVEGQGLEQYF. CDR3 nucleotides: TGCAGCGTAGAAGGACAGGGCCTCGAGCAGTACTTC.

This clone turned up a few times. V gene TRBV6-1 combines with J gene TRBJ1-3; TRBD1 is a possible D gene (5 bases). The CDR3 covers 15 residues. CDR1 and CDR2 from the germline V gene are MNHNS and SASEGT. The V end lost 6 bases, the J end lost 0 bases, and 12 bases lay between the germline ends. The CDR3 sequence is CASRGLDNSGNTIYF. The CDR3 region has the DNA TGTGCCAGCAGGGGACTGGATAACTCTGGAAACACCATATATTTT.

The chain joins TRBV29-1 to TRBJ1-2; D ambiguous. Deletions cut 4 bases from V and 7 bases from J, with 13 bases between. There are 12 residues in the CDR3. Germline loops: CDR1 SQVTM, CDR2 ANQGSEA. The DNA for the CDR3 is TGCAGCGTTGGTCCTGGTCGGGGTGGCTACACCTTC. Its translation is CSVGPGRGGYTF.

This clone has more than one count but fewer than ten. The V gene is TRBV5-6, the J gene TRBJ2-3; D is perhaps TRBD2 (5 bases). Germline CDR1 SGHDT, CDR2 YYEEEE. CDR3 length equals 14 residues. Trimming removed 0 bases from V and 4 bases from J, with 9 bases in between. The DNA of the CDR3 is TGTGCCAGCAGCTTGGCAGAGGGAGCAGATACGCAGTATTTT. Protein product: CASSLAEGADTQYF. The complete variable domain, with remaining parts taken from reference TRBV5-6 and TRBJ2-3, reads DAGVTQSPTHLIKTRGQQVTLRCSPKSGHDTVSWYQQALGQGPQFIFQYYEEEERQRGNFPDRFSGHQFPNYSSELNVNALLLGDSALYLCASSLAEGADTQYFGPGTRLTVL.

Only a few counts were recorded for this clone. The V gene is TRBV5-4, the J gene TRBJ2-7; D might be TRBD1 (5 bases). The CDR3 loop spans 15 amino acids. The ends were cut back, 4 bases at V and 4 bases at J, with 18 bases in the middle. Looked up from germline, CDR1 is SGHNT and CDR2 is YYREEE (reference sequence). The DNA for the CDR3 is TGTGCCAGCAGCCAAGGACATAAAGGGCGGTACGAGCAGTACTTC. Translating it yields CASSQGHKGRYEQYF.

The gene calls are TRBV6-5 and TRBJ1-2, with TRBD1 matching 7 bases. CDR3 length: 13 residues. CDR1 is MNHEY, CDR2 SVGAGI, per germline. V dropped 7 bases and J dropped 4; count of bases not matched to a gene: 6. The CDR3 protein is CASTRQGGYGYTF. The CDR3 DNA sequence: TGTGCCAGCACCCGACAGGGAGGCTATGGCTACACCTTC.

This chain links TRBV6-5 with TRBJ1-2, with TRBD1 matching 12 bases. The CDR3 extends over 14 amino acids. Germline lookup yields CDR1 MNHEY and CDR2 SVGAGI. The trim removed 5 bases at V and 9 bases at J, leaving 7 bases unmatched. CDR3 in amino acids: CASSLPGTGGSYTF. CDR3 DNA sequence: TGTGCCAGCAGTCTCCCCGGGACAGGGGGCAGCTACACCTTC.

The V call is TRBV19, the J call TRBJ2-7; 8 bases are shared with TRBD2. Germline-derived CDR1 and CDR2 are LNHDA and SQIVND (reference sequence). V was clipped by 9 bases and J by 6 bases; unmatched bases: 16. CDR3 length: 15 amino acids. As DNA, the CDR3 is TGTGCCAGCCGCCCGGCGGGACTAGATTACGGCGAGCAGTACTTC. This sequence encodes CASRPAGLDYGEQYF.

The chain is built from TRBV9 and TRBJ1-1; D is unclear. V was shortened by 3 bases and J by 6 bases, with 15 bases between the two germline ends. Germline CDR1 SGDLS, CDR2 YYNGEE. The CDR3 consists of 14 residues. DNA of the CDR3: TGTGCCAGCAGCGACCTATCGGGTACCGCTGAAGCTTTCTTT. This gives the protein CASSDLSGTAEAFF.

In DNA form, the CDR3 reads TGTGCCAGCAGTGAAGCGGTCTTAAACAGGGGGAACACTGAAGCTTTCTTT. Amino acids: CASSEAVLNRGNTEAFF. This chain connects TRBV6-1 to TRBJ1-1; TRBD1 matches at 7 bases. The CDR3 consists of 17 residues. The trim removed 0 bases at V and 1 base at J, leaving 8 bases unmatched. The germline V gene has CDR1 MNHNS and CDR2 SASEGT.

This clone is a singleton in its sample. The chain uses TRBV5-1 and TRBJ2-2; 11 bases are shared with TRBD1. The V gene end was trimmed by 4 bases and the J gene end by 6 bases; junction bases not matched to a gene: 5. This CDR3 is built from 15 residues. Germline V gene sequence: CDR1 SGHRS, CDR2 YFSETQ. The DNA for the CDR3 is TGCGCCAGCAGCCTGGGACAGGGGGAGGCCGGGGAGCTGTTTTTT. It is translated as CASSLGQGEAGELFF.

The chain links TRBV30 to TRBJ1-5; TRBD1 matches at 8 bases. The CDR3 has 14 amino acids. Per germline, CDR1 GTSNPN and CDR2 SVGIG (reference sequence). V was clipped by 2 bases and J by 10 bases; unmatched bases: 10. The CDR3 coding sequence is TGTGCCTGGAGTAGTGACAGGGGTAGGGGACCCCAGCATTTT. Translated, it gives CAWSSDRGRGPQHF.

The chain is built from TRBV10-3 and TRBJ2-5; D perhaps matches TRBD2 (5 bases). V gave up 4 bases and J gave up 7 bases, with 19 bases separating them. The CDR3 spans 15 residues. Germline V gene lookup returns CDR1 ENHRY and CDR2 SYGVKD. The CDR3 protein is CAISGSGFRGGTQYF. DNA of the CDR3: TGTGCCATCAGTGGGAGCGGCTTCCGCGGAGGGACCCAGTACTTC.

This clone was seen a handful of times. This chain links TRBV28 with TRBJ2-7, with 8 bases that match TRBD1. V dropped 5 bases and J dropped 3; count of bases not matched to a gene: 3. Looked up from germline, CDR1 is MDHEN and CDR2 is SYDVKM. CDR3 length: 13 amino acids. CDR3 DNA: TGTGCCAGCAGTCGGACAGGGAACTACGAGCAGTACTTC. The encoded protein is CASSRTGNYEQYF.

This clone was detected a few times. This chain connects TRBV29-1 to TRBJ2-3, with no clear D. This CDR3 has 13 amino acids. Trimming cost V 7 bases and J 0 bases, with 11 bases left between them. In germline, CDR1 is SQVTM, CDR2 ANQGSEA. Written as DNA, the CDR3 is TGCAGCGGCCAACACCTCAGCACAGATACGCAGTATTTT. This sequence encodes CSGQHLSTDTQYF.

This clone occurred a few times. The CDR3 sequence is CASSPQGQETQYF. The CDR3 nucleotides read TGTGCCAGCAGCCCACAGGGGCAAGAGACCCAGTACTTC. The V gene is TRBV7-3, the J gene TRBJ2-5; 7 positions agree with TRBD1. V trimming: 5 bases; J trimming: 2 bases; junction bases outside the gene matches: 2. Germline CDR1 SGHTA, CDR2 FQGTGA. The CDR3 has 13 residues.

The V call is TRBV11-1, the J call TRBJ2-1; D is ambiguous. Germline lookup yields CDR1 SGHAT and CDR2 FQDESV (reference sequence). Trimming left V 1 base short and J 8 bases short, with 6 bases between. The CDR3 is 12 amino acids. The CDR3 loop is CASSLVDDEQFF. CDR3 coding DNA: TGTGCCAGCAGCTTAGTAGATGATGAGCAGTTCTTC.

The V and J genes are TRBV7-9 and TRBJ1-5; D gene ambiguous. The CDR3 runs 12 residues. The V gene lost 1 base and the J gene lost 9 bases, with 7 bases spanning the gap. The germline V gene has CDR1 SEHNR and CDR2 FQNEAQ (reference sequence). CDR3 in amino acids: CASSLDTPPQHF. As DNA, the CDR3 is TGTGCCAGCAGCTTAGACACCCCGCCCCAGCATTTT.

The gene calls are TRBV2 and TRBJ1-2; no clear D gene. The CDR3 runs to 13 residues. Looked up from germline, CDR1 is SNHLY and CDR2 is FYNNEI. Trimming took 3 bases from V and 7 from J, leaving 12 bases between them. The CDR3: CASSEDLGGGYTF. CDR3 sequence (DNA): TGTGCCAGCAGTGAGGACTTAGGTGGTGGCTACACCTTC. The whole variable domain, filled in from reference TRBV2 and TRBJ1-2, reads EPEVTQTPSHQVTQMGQEVILRCVPISNHLYFYWYRQILGQKVEFLVSFYNNEISEKSEIFDDQFSVERPDGSNFTLKIRSTKLEDSAMYFCASSEDLGGGYTFGSGTRLTVV.